Listed below are T cell receptor beta chains from one sample, sequenced in a study of T cell responses to AZD1222 COVID-19 vaccine. The data were produced by immunoSEQ multiplex PCR, yet TCRdb's version contains in-frame clones alone and is incomplete. The repertoire has about 99,000 clones, roughly 91% of them found once; the top ten carry less than 55%. Sequencing used peripheral blood, obtained on day 0 of AZD1222 vaccination. The receptor set was obtained from an adult in good health. Both conserved end residues are part of each CDR3. The order of the fields is D gene, V gene, CDR3 protein. A D gene is named only where the DNA matches it firmly.

>TRBD1|TRBV28
CASSYSGTGQETQYF
>TRBD2|TRBV19
CASKGLAGERYEQYF
>.|TRBV3-1/TRBV3-2
CASSQGQGNNQPQHF
>.|TRBV18
CASSPGPNTEAFF
>.|TRBV19
CASSIQSNQPQHF
>.|TRBV28
CASKNRVTEAFF
>.|TRBV6-6
CASSLDGPSYEQYF
>.|TRBV13
CASSPAARGPVPEQYF
>.|TRBV18
CASSPLSGDLNEQFF
>TRBD1|TRBV29-1
CSVEGVGTGGDTQYF
>TRBD1|TRBV28
CASSLRQGGVKAVEQYF
>TRBD1|TRBV3-1/TRBV3-2
CASSQGQGQKGYGYTF
>.|TRBV6-5
CASSSSQYGYTF
>.|TRBV7-9
CASGRDYGYTF
>TRBD2|TRBV4-1
CASSQGSTSGMYNEQFF
>TRBD2|TRBV5-1
CASSGGTSGGLNTYEQYF
>TRBD1|TRBV28
CASTKGQTSNQPQHF
>.|TRBV5-4
CASSLSGGYTEAFF
>.|TRBV7-9
CASSLGAQVGTQYF
>.|TRBV4-1
CASSQDRTVTYEQYF
>.|TRBV6-5
CASSYSVLEGGYTF
>TRBD2|TRBV7-3
CASRPPGLATGELFF
>.|TRBV11-2
CASSRGDTQDSYNEQFF
>TRBD2|TRBV6-4
CASSSGTSTDTQYF
>.|TRBV15
CATSRDTGSPGPQHF
>TRBD1|TRBV18
CASSARDRGSPLHF
>TRBD2|TRBV20-1
CSASPAGARTDTQYF
>.|TRBV29-1
CSVEDRGNTNYGYTF
>.|TRBV6-5
CASSYPNSPLHF
>TRBD2|TRBV7-9
CASSHRTSGSQNEQFF
>TRBD2|TRBV27
CASSIGLAGAYEQYF
>TRBD2|TRBV18
CASSGSGAGASYEQYF
>TRBD2|TRBV3-1/TRBV3-2
CASSLYGRASYNEQFF
>.|TRBV18
CASSSSRLSYEQYF
>.|TRBV5-1
CASSPGAVAQETQYF
>.|TRBV7-2
CASKPRGLTDTQYF
>.|TRBV28
CASHSGAFNYGYTF
>TRBD2|TRBV5-1
CASSLLGLAADEQYF
>TRBD1|TRBV7-2
CASSQGGSPQKRLFF
>TRBD1|TRBV5-1
CASSWGQGARDEKLFF